The 14 T cell receptor beta chains in this list originate from one sample, sequenced in a study of cytomegalovirus exposure and HLA in healthy donors. Use of 60 Vbeta and 13 Jbeta primers characterized the PCR. Only in-frame clones appear in the TCRdb table, and some are missing; sequencing was by immunoSEQ multiplex PCR. Of around 150,000 clones in the sample, approximately 85% are singletons; the top ten hold about a tenth. Sequencing input: PBMCs. Source of these receptors: a man aged 18 to 30 in good health and CMV-seropositive.

This clone was observed once. The chain recombines TRBV5-1 with TRBJ2-3; no clear D. Trimming removed 0 bases from V and 2 bases from J, with 7 bases in between. The CDR3 has 14 amino acids. CDR1 and CDR2 from the germline V gene are SGHRS and YFSETQ. CDR3 nucleotides: TGCGCCAGCAGCTTGGAGCATATCACAGATACGCAGTATTTT. Residues: CASSLEHITDTQYF.

The V gene is TRBV5-1, the J gene TRBJ2-7, with 14 bases matching TRBD2. The V gene's germline CDR1 is SGHRS and CDR2 YFSETQ. This CDR3 comprises 17 residues. V trimming: 4 bases; J trimming: 3 bases; junction bases outside the gene matches: 9. The CDR3 protein is CASSTGLAGGENYEQYF. CDR3 bases: TGCGCCAGCAGCACCGGACTAGCGGGGGGAGAGAACTACGAGCAGTACTTC.

The rearrangement joins TRBV11-2 to TRBJ2-7; TRBD1 agrees at 8 bases. This CDR3 is 14 amino acids long. Germline V gene lookup returns CDR1 SGHAT and CDR2 FQNNGV. Trimming removed 3 bases from V and 3 bases from J; junction bases left unmatched: 4. The CDR3 sequence: CASSLLTGGYEQYF. CDR3 in DNA: TGTGCCAGCAGCTTGCTTACAGGGGGCTACGAGCAGTACTTC.

This clone was counted a single time. This chain uses TRBV7-2 with TRBJ1-6; TRBD1 aligns across 10 bases. The V and J ends lost 5 bases and 10 bases, in that order; junction bases with no gene match: 5. Germline CDR1 SGHTA, CDR2 FQGNSA. There are 14 residues in the CDR3. Here the CDR3 DNA reads TGTGCCAGCAGCACCGGGACAGGGGTCTCACCCCTCCACTTT. It is translated as CASSTGTGVSPLHF. The entire variable domain, with the rest obtained from reference TRBV7-2 and TRBJ1-6, is as follows: GAGVSQSPSNKVTEKGKDVELRCDPISGHTALYWYRQSLGQGLEFLIYFQGNSAPDKSGLPSDRFSAERTGGSVSTLTIQRTQQEDSAVYLCASSTGTGVSPLHFGNGTRLTVT.

The chain uses TRBV9 and TRBJ2-5, with 9 bases identical to TRBD1. CDR1 is SGDLS, CDR2 YYNGEE, per germline. The CDR3 length is 14 residues. Unmatched junction bases numbered 7, after V lost 4 bases and J lost 6 bases. For the CDR3, the DNA is TGTGCCAGCAGCCGACCGGGACAGGGACAGACCCAGTACTTC. Its translation: CASSRPGQGQTQYF.

This chain uses TRBV7-2 with TRBJ2-5; D might be TRBD2 (5 bases). This CDR3 has 16 amino acids. Germline V CDR1 and CDR2: SGHTA, FQGNSA. Trimming took off 5 bases at V and 3 bases at J, with 19 bases between the two ends. CDR3 bases: TGTGCCAGCAGCCCTTTAGGAGGATACACTGAAGAGACCCAGTACTTC. The encoded protein is CASSPLGGYTEETQYF.

This chain uses TRBV9 with TRBJ1-5; a weak D match, TRBD1 (6 bases). Germline V gene lookup returns CDR1 SGDLS and CDR2 YYNGEE. This CDR3 has 14 amino acids. V was clipped by 0 bases and J by 4 bases, with 8 bases between them. CDR3 DNA: TGTGCCAGCAGCGTAGGGGGGCCTAATCAGCCCCAGCATTTT. Translating gives CASSVGGPNQPQHF.

This sequence joins TRBV5-6 and TRBJ2-2; 15 bases agree with TRBD2. The CDR3 extends over 19 amino acids. V dropped 2 bases and J dropped 4; count of bases not matched to a gene: 9. Germline values: CDR1 SGHDT, CDR2 YYEEEE. Written as DNA, the CDR3 is TGTGCCAGCAGCTTTATCGGACTAGCGGGGGGGCTCGGCACCGGGGAGCTGTTTTTT. Its translation: CASSFIGLAGGLGTGELFF. The variable domain in full, completed from reference TRBV5-6 and TRBJ2-2, reads DAGVTQSPTHLIKTRGQQVTLRCSPKSGHDTVSWYQQALGQGPQFIFQYYEEEERQRGNFPDRFSGHQFPNYSSELNVNALLLGDSALYLCASSFIGLAGGLGTGELFFGEGSRLTVL.

The chain joins TRBV19 to TRBJ2-7, with TRBD2 as a possible D gene (5 bases). The CDR3 is 12 residues long. Trimming removed 6 bases from V and 2 bases from J, with 8 bases in between. Germline CDR1 LNHDA, CDR2 SQIVND (reference sequence). DNA for the CDR3: TGTGCCAGTAGCCGGGATCCCTACGAGCAGTACTTC. The encoded protein is CASSRDPYEQYF.

The chain employs TRBV21-1 and TRBJ1-2; the table's D call TRBD1 went unverified against the DNA. TRBV21-1 represents a pseudogene. The CDR3 has 18 residues. The CDR3 DNA follows: TGTGCCAGCAGCACAATGCTGACAGGGAGTGGGGCGGACTATGGCTACACCTTC. It is translated as CASSTMLTGSGADYGYTF.

V gene TRBV4-1 combines with J gene TRBJ2-5; 9 bases are shared with TRBD2. Germline V lookup: CDR1 MGHRA, CDR2 YSYEKL. The CDR3 has 18 amino acids. J lost 2 bases, V lost 2 bases, and 12 bases had no gene match. In DNA, the CDR3 is TGCGCCAGCAGCCAACCCTTTTCTAGCGGGGACTTACAAGAGACCCAGTACTTC. It is translated as CASSQPFSSGDLQETQYF.

The J gene is TRBJ1-5, the V gene TRBV7-2; 7 bases match TRBD1. Trimming cost V 6 bases and J 6 bases; bases outside gene matches: 11. From germline, CDR1 is SGHTA and CDR2 FQGNSA. This CDR3 has 15 residues. The CDR3 region is CASSFKRGPGQPQHF. The DNA for the CDR3 is TGTGCCAGCAGTTTCAAGAGGGGGCCAGGTCAGCCCCAGCATTTT.

The chain employs TRBV10-3 and TRBJ2-3; D not resolved. Germline CDR1 reads ENHRY; CDR2 reads SYGVKD. Between the trimmed V and J ends, which lost 8 bases and 1 base, there was a span of 4 bases. The CDR3 has 11 amino acids. Written as DNA, the CDR3 is TGTGCCATCCGCGGCACAGATACGCAGTATTTT. Its protein is CAIRGTDTQYF.

This chain uses TRBV30 with TRBJ2-5; D remains ambiguous. The CDR3 consists of 11 residues. Trimming left V 4 bases short and J 4 bases short, with 7 bases between. Germline loops: CDR1 GTSNPN, CDR2 SVGIG (reference sequence). The CDR3, as DNA: TGTGCCTGGACAGGTAGAGAGACCCAGTACTTC. This translates into CAWTGRETQYF.